Each of the 8 T cell receptor beta chains below was sequenced from the same sample in a study of blood T cells in healthy people across ages. Next came a second PCR, run for about 7 to 12 cycles, which used a sample-barcoded 5' primer along with a J-beta primer mix. Using its own MiXCR run on the 5' RACE reads, TCRdb lists one record per CDR3 protein. The data contain some 900,000 distinct CDR3 sequences, around 48% of them singletons. Input material: blood. The receptors originated from a man under 40 in good health.

Only a few counts were recorded for this clonotype. The chain links TRBV7-2 to TRBJ2-7; 11 nucleotides agree with TRBD1. Trimming at V came to 0 bases and at J to 7 bases, leaving 5 bases not matched to a gene. The CDR3 is made up of 15 amino acids. CDR1 is SGHTA, CDR2 FQGNSA, per germline. The CDR3 nucleotides are TGTGCCAGCAGCTTAGCCCCGGGACAGGGGGAAGAGCAGTACTTC. Residues: CASSLAPGQGEEQYF.

The J gene is TRBJ2-5, the V gene TRBV29-1; 8 bases line up with TRBD1. The CDR3 runs to 14 residues. Germline loops: CDR1 SQVTM, CDR2 ANQGSEA. The V segment lost 6 bases and the J segment 11 bases; nucleotides outside the gene matches: 17. CDR3 protein: CSVRGTGPYNEQYF. CDR3 coding DNA: TGCAGCGTCCGGGGGACAGGACCTTACAATGAGCAGTACTTC.

This clonotype was counted only a few times. The chain links TRBV20-1 to TRBJ2-3; unclear D gene. Germline V gene data show CDR1 as DFQATT and CDR2 as SNEGSKA (reference sequence). Trimming cost V 6 bases and J 6 bases, with 22 bases left between them. CDR3 size: 15 residues. CDR3 protein: CSALYRPDPRDTQYF. The CDR3 nucleotides read TGCAGTGCCCTATACCGGCCGGACCCCAGGGATACGCAGTATTTT.

This clonotype was detected a few times. V gene TRBV7-2 combines with J gene TRBJ2-4, with D perhaps matching TRBD2 (6 bases). The J call may be incorrect, as the DNA end agrees better with TRBJ2-7. Germline V CDR1 and CDR2: SGHTA, FQGNSA. This CDR3 spans 14 amino acids. CDR3 DNA: TGTGCCAGCAGCTTAGCGCTAGCGCCCTACGAGCAGTACTTC. Its protein is CASSLALAPYEQYF.

The table lists this clonotype with many counts. The genes are TRBV7-2 and TRBJ2-3, with D unclear. Germline loops: CDR1 SGHTA, CDR2 FQGNSA. CDR3 length equals 15 residues. The germline V and J ends were trimmed by 4 bases and 0 bases, with 11 bases remaining between them. The CDR3 nucleotides are TGTGCCAGCAGCTCAGGTGGCAGCAGCACAGATACGCAGTATTTT. Its translation: CASSSGGSSTDTQYF. The full variable domain, rest sourced from reference TRBV7-2 and TRBJ2-3, is GAGVSQSPSNKVTEKGKDVELRCDPISGHTALYWYRQSLGQGLEFLIYFQGNSAPDKSGLPSDRFSAERTGGSVSTLTIQRTQQEDSAVYLCASSSGGSSTDTQYFGPGTRLTVL.

V gene TRBV15 combines with J gene TRBJ2-1, with D possibly matching TRBD1 (5 bases). Germline values: CDR1 LNHNV, CDR2 YYDKDF (reference sequence). CDR3 length equals 16 residues. Trimming pared 2 bases from V and 1 base from J, leaving 12 bases between. The CDR3 protein is CATSRQGIGSYNEQFF. CDR3 DNA sequence: TGTGCCACCAGCAGACAGGGAATTGGATCCTACAATGAGCAGTTCTTC. Complete variable domain (other parts from reference TRBV15 and TRBJ2-1): DAMVIQNPRYQVTQFGKPVTLSCSQTLNHNVMYWYQQKSSQAPKLLFHYYDKDFNNEADTPDNFQSRRPNTSFCFLDIRSPGLGDTAMYLCATSRQGIGSYNEQFFGPGTRLTVL.

This clonotype was seen ten or more times. This rearrangement joins TRBV20-1 to TRBJ2-1, with 7 positions matching TRBD2. The V gene end was trimmed by 0 bases and the J gene end by 1 base; junction bases not matched to a gene: 9. Germline V gives CDR1 DFQATT, CDR2 SNEGSKA (reference sequence). The CDR3 sequence is 17 residues long. CDR3 in DNA: TGCAGTGCTAGAGACGGGGTGCGGGGAGGGTCCTACAATGAGCAGTTCTTC. Its translation is CSARDGVRGGSYNEQFF.

This clonotype has a handful of counts. The J gene is TRBJ2-3, the V gene TRBV29-1; 9 bases match TRBD2. V lost 6 bases and J lost 0; bases outside the gene matches: 7. The V gene's germline CDR1 is SQVTM and CDR2 ANQGSEA. CDR3 length: 15 residues. For the CDR3, the DNA is TGCAGCGTGGTCTTAGCGGGGGCTAGCACAGATACGCAGTATTTT. Its translation: CSVVLAGASTDTQYF.